These 25 T cell receptor beta chains were all obtained from the same sample, sequenced in a study of Ad26.COV2.S vaccination and SARS-CoV-2 variants. Profiled with immunoSEQ multiplex PCR; TCRdb holds only in-frame clones, not every one. Altogether about 400,000 clones are present, 75% to 90% being singletons, with the ten largest covering 1.5% to 2%. Treatment defined: around 19 received Ad26.COV2.S at low or high dose, single or two shots; 5 received placebo; per-sample allocation not given. Day 63 following the first vaccine or placebo injection was when the samples were taken. Sequencing used peripheral blood, obtained in a trial of Ad26.COV2.S vaccine versus placebo. The receptors derive from a person between 18 and 65 years old who received the Ad26.COV2.S COVID-19 vaccine or a placebo.

The chain uses TRBV5-1 and TRBJ2-3; TRBD1 agrees at 7 bases. V gave up 2 bases and J gave up 2 bases; unmatched junction bases: 5. The CDR3 consists of 15 residues. The germline gives CDR1 SGHRS, CDR2 YFSETQ. CDR3 nucleotide sequence: TGCGCCAGCAGCTTCGACAGGGTTTCCACAGATACGCAGTATTTT. Its translation is CASSFDRVSTDTQYF.

The chain is built from TRBV5-1 and TRBJ2-3; D gene uncertain. CDR3 size: 15 residues. Trimming removed 2 bases from V and 0 bases from J, with 10 bases in between. Germline CDR1 reads SGHRS; CDR2 reads YFSETQ. Here the CDR3 reads CASSFVGPSTDTQYF. The CDR3 bases are TGCGCCAGCAGCTTCGTAGGGCCTAGCACAGATACGCAGTATTTT.

This clone was seen a single time. The chain employs TRBV6-6 and TRBJ1-6, with 10 nucleotides matching TRBD1. CDR1 MNHNY and CDR2 SVGAGI come from the germline V gene (reference sequence). J lost 5 bases, V lost 7 bases, and 8 bases had no gene match. The CDR3 has 16 amino acids. The CDR3 here is CASIRTGGGNNSPLHF. CDR3 DNA: TGTGCCAGCATCCGGACAGGGGGAGGGAATAATTCACCCCTCCACTTT.

This clone was detected once. This chain joins TRBV24-1 and TRBJ2-1, with D uncertain. The V and J ends lost 4 bases and 0 bases respectively, with 12 bases between them. The CDR3 loop spans 16 amino acids. Germline V gene data show CDR1 as KGHDR and CDR2 as SFDVKD. The CDR3 coding sequence is TGTGCCACCAGTGACCGTTCTGGAAACTCCTACAATGAGCAGTTCTTC. It is translated as CATSDRSGNSYNEQFF.

This clone was detected a few times. The rearrangement uses TRBV6-6 and TRBJ2-2; the D is unclear. Germline CDR1 reads MNHNY; CDR2 reads SVGAGI (reference sequence). With 7 bases removed from V and 5 bases from J, the gap between germline ends came to 5 bases. The CDR3 has 11 amino acids. The CDR3 here is CASKVTGELFF. CDR3 nucleotides: TGTGCCAGCAAGGTTACCGGGGAGCTGTTTTTT.

The chain uses TRBV20-1 and TRBJ2-3, with 7 positions matching TRBD2. The CDR3 sequence is 16 residues long. Germline loops: CDR1 DFQATT, CDR2 SNEGSKA (reference sequence). Unmatched junction bases numbered 9, after V lost 3 bases and J lost 0 bases. The CDR3: CSASRRLAVSTDTQYF. The CDR3 DNA reads as TGCAGTGCTAGTCGTCGACTAGCAGTTAGCACAGATACGCAGTATTTT.

The V gene is TRBV6-2 or TRBV6-3, the J gene TRBJ1-2; D ambiguous. Trimming removed 2 bases at V and 6 bases at J, with 13 bases between. The CDR3 extends over 14 amino acids. CDR1 MNHEY and CDR2 SVGEGT come from the germline V gene. Here the CDR3 reads CASSYSGRKNGYTF. The CDR3 nucleotides read TGTGCCAGCAGTTACAGTGGGCGCAAAAATGGCTACACCTTC.

This chain connects TRBV2 to TRBJ2-3, with D possibly being TRBD1 or TRBD2 (5 bases each). Trimming stripped 3 bases from V and 2 bases from J, with 18 bases between. CDR1 is SNHLY and CDR2 is FYNNEI in the germline V gene. The CDR3 consists of 17 residues. CDR3 region: CASSDGGWPRDTDTQYF. The CDR3 nucleotides read TGTGCCAGCAGTGATGGGGGATGGCCCAGGGACACAGATACGCAGTATTTT.

The J gene is TRBJ1-1, the V gene TRBV18, with D possibly being TRBD1 (6 bases). CDR3 length: 15 residues. Germline V CDR1 and CDR2: KGHSH, LQKENI. V was cut by 8 bases and J by 0 bases, with 16 bases left in between. CDR3 sequence (DNA): TGTGCCAGCCAAGGGGGGCGACCTTTGAACACTGAAGCTTTCTTT. Protein product: CASQGGRPLNTEAFF.

The chain joins TRBV5-1 to TRBJ2-2, with 8 bases fitting TRBD1. CDR1 is SGHRS, CDR2 YFSETQ, per germline. With 3 bases clipped from V and 4 bases from J, the junction kept 2 bases outside the gene matches. The CDR3 sequence is 14 residues long. Here the CDR3 DNA reads TGCGCCAGCAGCTCGACAGGGGTCACCGGGGAGCTGTTTTTT. Translating gives CASSSTGVTGELFF.

The chain couples TRBV27 to TRBJ1-2; D is undetermined. CDR3 length: 13 amino acids. Germline V gene lookup returns CDR1 MNHEY and CDR2 SMNVEV (reference sequence). With 5 bases removed from V and 0 bases from J, the gap between germline ends came to 7 bases. CDR3 protein: CASSHRSNYGYTF. CDR3 DNA: TGTGCCAGCAGTCACAGATCTAACTATGGCTACACCTTC.

The chain combines TRBV7-9 with TRBJ2-7, with 7 bases aligning to TRBD1. Per the germline V gene, CDR1 is SEHNR and CDR2 is FQNEAQ (reference sequence). The V and J ends lost 6 bases and 3 bases, in that order; junction bases with no gene match: 8. The CDR3 extends over 14 amino acids. The CDR3 loop reads CASSQSRQGYEQYF. The CDR3 DNA follows: TGTGCCAGCAGTCAATCACGACAGGGCTACGAGCAGTACTTC. The whole variable domain, remainder taken from reference TRBV7-9 and TRBJ2-7, is DTGVSQNPRHKITKRGQNVTFRCDPISEHNRLYWYRQTLGQGPEFLTYFQNEAQLEKSRLLSDRFSAERPKGSFSTLEIQRTEQGDSAMYLCASSQSRQGYEQYFGPGTRLTVT.

The chain recombines TRBV25-1 with TRBJ2-7, with D possibly matching TRBD1 (7 bases). This CDR3 has 14 amino acids. CDR1 and CDR2 from the germline V gene are MGHDK and SYGVNS. V lost 5 bases and J 2 bases, leaving 13 bases between the germline ends. In DNA form, the CDR3 reads TGTGCCAGCAGTTGGGGGGACAGTACCTACGAGCAGTACTTC. Protein sequence: CASSWGDSTYEQYF.

The chain combines TRBV27 with TRBJ2-1, with 8 bases that match TRBD1. Germline values: CDR1 MNHEY, CDR2 SMNVEV (reference sequence). The CDR3 runs to 18 residues. V lost 5 bases and J lost 0; bases outside the gene matches: 12. The CDR3 region has the DNA TGTGCCAGCAGTCCCCAGGGGGCCGGCAGGGGCTCCTACAATGAGCAGTTCTTC. Its translation: CASSPQGAGRGSYNEQFF.

Regarding this clone: The junction departs from the called germline gene at one end, perhaps through a read error. The chain couples TRBV9 to TRBJ2-1; the match to TRBD2 covers 8 bases. The CDR3 runs 17 residues. Per the germline V gene, CDR1 is SGDLS and CDR2 is YYNGEE. CDR3 residues: CASSVSLAGQGYTEQFF. CDR3 DNA: TGTGCCAGCAGCGTAAGCCTAGCGGGCCAGGGGTACACTGAGCAGTTCTTC. The entire variable domain, with the rest obtained from reference TRBV9 and TRBJ2-1, is as follows: DSGVTQTPKHLITATGQRVTLRCSPRSGDLSVYWYQQSLDQGLQFLIQYYNGEERAKGNILERFSAQQFPDLHSELNLSSLELGDSALYFCASSVSLAGQGYTEQFFGPGTRLTVL.

The rearrangement joins TRBV3-1 (or the pseudogene TRBV3-2) to TRBJ2-7, with 7 bases lining up with TRBD1. The V gene's germline CDR1 is LGHDT and CDR2 YNNKEL (reference sequence). The CDR3 totals 15 residues. J lost 1 base, V lost 2 bases, and 5 bases had no gene match. CDR3 region: CASSQSSTGSYEQYF. The CDR3 region has the DNA TGTGCCAGCAGCCAATCCTCGACAGGGTCCTACGAGCAGTACTTC.

V and J are TRBV6-5 and TRBJ1-3; tentative D call: TRBD1 (5 bases). CDR3 length equals 14 residues. With 8 bases removed from V and 0 bases from J, the gap between germline ends came to 11 bases. Germline CDR1 and CDR2: MNHEY and SVGAGI. CDR3 coding DNA: TGTGCCAGCGCCGGGACTACCTCTGGAAACACCATATATTTT. Translated, it gives CASAGTTSGNTIYF.

This chain links TRBV29-1 with TRBJ1-1; possibly TRBD1 for D (6 bases). The V gene's germline CDR1 is SQVTM and CDR2 ANQGSEA. V lost 5 bases, J lost 8 bases, and 15 bases lay in between. There are 12 residues in the CDR3. The DNA of the CDR3 is TGCAGCGTTCGGACAGCCTTCAGAGAAGCTTTCTTT. This gives the protein CSVRTAFREAFF.

This chain connects TRBV5-4 to TRBJ2-5; 11 bases fit TRBD1. Germline loops: CDR1 SGHNT, CDR2 YYREEE (reference sequence). CDR3 length equals 15 residues. V dropped 4 bases and J dropped 4; count of bases not matched to a gene: 6. For the CDR3, the DNA is TGTGCCAGCAGCCCTGGACAGGGGGCTCCAGAGACCCAGTACTTC. Protein: CASSPGQGAPETQYF.

This rearrangement joins TRBV7-9 to TRBJ1-1, with 7 positions matching TRBD1. The CDR3 contains 15 residues. Losses at the gene ends were 1 base for V and 1 base for J; bases not matched to a gene: 3. The germline V gene encodes CDR1 SEHNR and CDR2 FQNEAQ (reference sequence). CDR3 DNA: TGTGCCAGCAGCTTAGTGACAGGGCCGAACACTGAAGCTTTCTTT. As protein: CASSLVTGPNTEAFF.

A note on this clone: The sample carries other DNA sequences with the same CDR3. J is TRBJ2-7 and V is TRBV28, with 7 bases aligning to TRBD1. CDR1 is MDHEN and CDR2 is SYDVKM in the germline V gene. This CDR3 is 14 amino acids long. Trimming took 3 bases from V and 1 from J; bases not matched to a gene: 3. The CDR3 nucleotides read TGTGCCAGCAGTTTTCCGGGACAGTCCTACGAGCAGTACTTC. This encodes CASSFPGQSYEQYF.

Only one count was recorded for this clone. Other DNA sequences from this sample encode an identical CDR3 as well. This rearrangement joins TRBV10-3 to TRBJ2-1, with D unresolved. The V end lost 6 bases, the J end lost 0 bases, and 9 bases lay between the germline ends. The CDR3 has 14 residues. Germline V gene data show CDR1 as ENHRY and CDR2 as SYGVKD. The CDR3 region has the DNA TGTGCCATCAGGACCGGTAGCTCCTACAATGAGCAGTTCTTC. This codes for CAIRTGSSYNEQFF.

The chain has TRBV9 and TRBJ1-1; no definite D call. This CDR3 has 14 amino acids. Germline V CDR1 and CDR2: SGDLS, YYNGEE. Trimming pared 0 bases from V and 5 bases from J, leaving 11 bases between. The CDR3 coding sequence is TGTGCCAGCAGCGTAGATGGCCGAATGACTGAAGCTTTCTTT. This gives the protein CASSVDGRMTEAFF. Based on the CDR3 plus reference TRBV9 and TRBJ1-1, the full variable domain is DSGVTQTPKHLITATGQRVTLRCSPRSGDLSVYWYQQSLDQGLQFLIQYYNGEERAKGNILERFSAQQFPDLHSELNLSSLELGDSALYFCASSVDGRMTEAFFGQGTRLTVV.

V usage is TRBV7-6 and J usage is TRBJ1-5, with unresolved D. The CDR3 length is 15 residues. Germline values: CDR1 SGHVS, CDR2 FNYEAQ. Trimming pared 5 bases from V and 2 bases from J, leaving 13 bases between. CDR3 DNA: TGTGCCAGCAGCCTCGGTTCGTCGGGCAATCAGCCCCAGCATTTT. Protein sequence: CASSLGSSGNQPQHF.

This clone has more than one count but fewer than ten. CDR3 coding DNA: TGCAGCCCGAGGGTAAGGGATACGCAGTATTTT. Translated, it gives CSPRVRDTQYF. The V gene is TRBV29-1, the J gene TRBJ2-3; D may be TRBD2 (5 bases). Trimming shortened V by 8 bases and J by 6 bases, and 12 bases separated the two germline ends. Germline loops: CDR1 SQVTM, CDR2 ANQGSEA. CDR3 length: 11 amino acids.